This T cell receptor beta chain was captured in a study of T cell responses to AZD1222 COVID-19 vaccine. The CDR3 is 15 residues long. CDR1 is SGHRS and CDR2 is YFSETQ in the germline V gene. V lost 0 bases and J lost 9, with 13 bases in between. The data were produced by immunoSEQ multiplex PCR, yet TCRdb's version contains in-frame clones alone and is incomplete. The sample holds some 180,000 clones, approximately 92% seen once. This sequence originates from an adult who received the MenACWY meningococcal vaccine as a control. The chain combines TRBV5-1 with TRBJ1-6, with D unclear. The input for sequencing was peripheral blood, taken 28 days after the second dose of the MenACWY control vaccine. CDR3 sequence reads: CASSLESGFASPLHF. The CDR3 region has the DNA TGCGCCAGCAGCTTGGAGTCAGGTTTTGCTTCACCCCTCCACTTT.